The T cell receptor (beta chain) under discussion was sequenced for a study of OX40 agonist ivuxolimab in advanced cancers. Study details: Patients treated during dose escalation were battling hepatocellular carcinoma, melanoma, renal cell or head and neck cancer. Partial response was recorded in three patients: one hepatocellular carcinoma and two cutaneous melanoma cases. At around 81% male, the cohort had a mean age of approximately 64 years, ranging from about 23 to 79.

Study-wide results and limits: CD4+ T cells averaged fewer expanded clones than CD8+ T cells.

This clone was found a few times. The antigen remains unidentified. TCRdb's copy holds only in-frame clones and misses some; the assay was immunoSEQ multiplex PCR. The sample records tens of thousands of clones, 65% to 90% being singletons. The germline V and J ends were trimmed by 3 bases and 0 bases, with 12 bases remaining between them. The CDR3 is 16 residues long. CDR1 is KGHSH and CDR2 is LQKENI in the germline V gene. The sequencing here drew on CD4+ or CD8+ T cells sorted from blood, taken in a trial of the OX40 agonist ivuxolimab. J is TRBJ1-3 and V is TRBV18, with D maybe TRBD1 (5 bases). This sequence was found in an adult with an advanced solid tumor such as melanoma, head and neck, liver or kidney cancer. The CDR3 DNA is TGTGCCAGCTCACCCCAAAGGGGCAACTCTGGAAACACCATATATTTT. Its translation: CASSPQRGNSGNTIYF.